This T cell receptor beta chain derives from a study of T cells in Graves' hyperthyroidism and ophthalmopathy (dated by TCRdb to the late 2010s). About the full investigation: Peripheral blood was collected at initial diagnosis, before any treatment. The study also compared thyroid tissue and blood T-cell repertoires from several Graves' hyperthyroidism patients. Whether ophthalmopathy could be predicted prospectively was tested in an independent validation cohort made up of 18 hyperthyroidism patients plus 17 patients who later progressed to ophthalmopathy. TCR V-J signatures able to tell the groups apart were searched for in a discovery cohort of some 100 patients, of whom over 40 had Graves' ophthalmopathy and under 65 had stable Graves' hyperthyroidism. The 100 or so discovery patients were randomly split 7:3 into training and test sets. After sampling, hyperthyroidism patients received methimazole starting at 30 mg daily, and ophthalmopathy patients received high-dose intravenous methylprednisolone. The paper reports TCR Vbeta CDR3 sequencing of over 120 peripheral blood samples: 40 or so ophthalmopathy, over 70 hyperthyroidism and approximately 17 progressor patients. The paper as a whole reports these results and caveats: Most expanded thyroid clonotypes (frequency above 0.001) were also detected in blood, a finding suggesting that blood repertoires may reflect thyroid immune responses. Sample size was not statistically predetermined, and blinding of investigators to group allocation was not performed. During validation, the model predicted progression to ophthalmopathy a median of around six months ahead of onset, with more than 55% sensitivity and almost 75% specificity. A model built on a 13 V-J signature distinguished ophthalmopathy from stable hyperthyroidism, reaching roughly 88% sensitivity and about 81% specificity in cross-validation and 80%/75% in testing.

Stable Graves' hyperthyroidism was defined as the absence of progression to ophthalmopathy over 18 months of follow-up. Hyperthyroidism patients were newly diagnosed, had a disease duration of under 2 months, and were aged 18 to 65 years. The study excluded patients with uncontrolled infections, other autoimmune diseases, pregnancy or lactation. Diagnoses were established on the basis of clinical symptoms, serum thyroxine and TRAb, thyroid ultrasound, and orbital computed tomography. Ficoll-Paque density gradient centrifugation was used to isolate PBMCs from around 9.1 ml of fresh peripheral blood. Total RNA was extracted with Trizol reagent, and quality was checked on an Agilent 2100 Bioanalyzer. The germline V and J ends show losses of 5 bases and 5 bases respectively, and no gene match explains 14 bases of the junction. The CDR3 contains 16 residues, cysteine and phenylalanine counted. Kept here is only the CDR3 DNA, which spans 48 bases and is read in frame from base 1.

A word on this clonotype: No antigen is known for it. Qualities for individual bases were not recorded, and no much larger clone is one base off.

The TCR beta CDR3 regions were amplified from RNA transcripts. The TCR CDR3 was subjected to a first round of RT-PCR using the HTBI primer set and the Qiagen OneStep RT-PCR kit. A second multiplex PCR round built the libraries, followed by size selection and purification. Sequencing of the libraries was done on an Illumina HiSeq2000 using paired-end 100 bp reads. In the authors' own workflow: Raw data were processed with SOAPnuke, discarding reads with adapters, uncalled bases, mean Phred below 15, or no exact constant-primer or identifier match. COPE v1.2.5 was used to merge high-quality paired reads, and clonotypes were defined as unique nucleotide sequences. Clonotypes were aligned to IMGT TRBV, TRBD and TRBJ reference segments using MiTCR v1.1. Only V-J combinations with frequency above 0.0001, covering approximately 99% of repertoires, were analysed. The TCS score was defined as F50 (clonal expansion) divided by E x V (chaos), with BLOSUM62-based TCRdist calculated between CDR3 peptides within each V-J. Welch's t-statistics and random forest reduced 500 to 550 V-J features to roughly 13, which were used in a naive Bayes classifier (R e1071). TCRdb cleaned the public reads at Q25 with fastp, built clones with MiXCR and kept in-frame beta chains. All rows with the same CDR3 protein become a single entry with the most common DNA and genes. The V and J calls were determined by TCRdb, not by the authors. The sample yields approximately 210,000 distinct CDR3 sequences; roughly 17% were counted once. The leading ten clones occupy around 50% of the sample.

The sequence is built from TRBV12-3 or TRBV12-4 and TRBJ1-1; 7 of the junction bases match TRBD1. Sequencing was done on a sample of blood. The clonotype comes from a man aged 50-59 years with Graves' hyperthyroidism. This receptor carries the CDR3 CASSLKGTVLRTEAFF. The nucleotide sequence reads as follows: TGTGCCAGCAGTCTCAAGGGGACAGTCTTGCGTACTGAAGCTTTCTTT.